A single sample gave rise to the 13 T cell receptor beta chains below, sequenced in a study of cytomegalovirus exposure and HLA in healthy donors. PCR was performed using 60 Vbeta and 13 Jbeta primers. Data came from immunoSEQ multiplex PCR; TCRdb stores just in-frame clones and leaves some out. The sample has approximately 140,000 clones, approximately 72% seen once. What was sequenced was PBMCs. The source is a woman aged 60 to 75 in good health and CMV-seronegative.

This CDR3 reads CASSIPSGNEQFF. The CDR3 DNA reads TGTGCCAGTAGTATCCCTAGCGGTAATGAGCAGTTCTTC. The chain employs TRBV19 and TRBJ2-1; TRBD2 agrees at 7 bases. The CDR3 sequence is 13 residues long. Germline CDR1 is LNHDA and CDR2 is SQIVND (reference sequence). V was pared by 3 bases and J by 7 bases, with 3 bases of the junction left unmatched.

The rearrangement uses TRBV9 and TRBJ2-4; 13 bases are a match to TRBD2. V dropped 4 bases and J dropped 0; count of bases not matched to a gene: 10. Germline-derived CDR1 and CDR2 are SGDLS and YYNGEE. This CDR3 has 19 residues. The CDR3 DNA sequence: TGTGCCAGCAGCTTAGGACTAGCGGGGGAGAGATTAGCCAAAAACATTCAGTACTTC. Amino acids: CASSLGLAGERLAKNIQYF. The whole variable domain, filled in from reference TRBV9 and TRBJ2-4, reads DSGVTQTPKHLITATGQRVTLRCSPRSGDLSVYWYQQSLDQGLQFLIQYYNGEERAKGNILERFSAQQFPDLHSELNLSSLELGDSALYFCASSLGLAGERLAKNIQYFGAGTRLSVL.

The chain combines TRBV27 with TRBJ2-5; 10 nucleotides align to TRBD1. The DNA matches TRBJ2-7 better at its end, which makes the J call doubtful. There are 20 residues in the CDR3. CDR1 and CDR2 (germline): MNHEY, SMNVEV (reference sequence). The CDR3 region is CASSLKNAGTGARRSYEQYF. CDR3 coding DNA: TGTGCCAGCAGTTTAAAAAATGCCGGGACAGGGGCTCGACGTAGCTACGAGCAGTACTTC.

The rearrangement joins TRBV5-5 to TRBJ1-5; 8 nucleotides match TRBD1. V lost 4 bases and J lost 5; bases outside the gene matches: 5. Germline loops: CDR1 SGHKS, CDR2 YYEKEE (reference sequence). The CDR3 consists of 14 residues. The CDR3 region is CASSPGQGHQPQHF. The CDR3 region has the DNA TGTGCCAGCAGCCCCGGACAGGGCCATCAGCCCCAGCATTTT.

This sequence joins TRBV28 and TRBJ1-1; TRBD1 agrees at 7 bases. V lost 8 bases and J lost 0; bases outside the gene matches: 15. This CDR3 region has 17 residues. Germline V CDR1 and CDR2: MDHEN, SYDVKM. The CDR3 DNA sequence: TGTGCCAGCGGGAACTTGGGACAGCTATTTATGAACACTGAAGCTTTCTTT. This translates into CASGNLGQLFMNTEAFF.

This clone is labeled medium-sized. The chain is built from TRBV19 and TRBJ2-3; possibly TRBD2 for D (6 bases). The CDR3 spans 15 residues. Trimming cost V 6 bases and J 5 bases, with 18 bases left between them. CDR1 LNHDA and CDR2 SQIVND come from the germline V gene (reference sequence). This CDR3 reads CASSERPGGGDTQYF. As DNA, the CDR3 is TGTGCCAGTAGCGAGAGGCCCGGGGGAGGAGATACGCAGTATTTT.

J is TRBJ1-2 and V is TRBV27, with 9 bases matching TRBD1. Losses at the gene ends were 5 bases for V and 6 bases for J; bases not matched to a gene: 13. The germline V gene encodes CDR1 MNHEY and CDR2 SMNVEV (reference sequence). This CDR3 spans 16 amino acids. The CDR3, as DNA: TGTGCCAGCAGTCACCTCCCGGGACAGGGTATCGATGGCTACACCTTC. It yields the protein CASSHLPGQGIDGYTF.

The V and J genes are TRBV4-3 and TRBJ2-3; 10 bases agree with TRBD1. The trim removed 1 base at V and 4 bases at J, leaving 2 bases unmatched. The CDR3 sequence is 15 residues long. From germline, CDR1 is LGHNA and CDR2 YSLEER. In nucleotides, the CDR3 is TGCGCCAGCAGCCAAGGACAGGGGGCTTCAGATACGCAGTATTTT. It specifies CASSQGQGASDTQYF.

Only a few counts were recorded for this clone. The rearrangement uses TRBV6-6 and TRBJ1-5; D is unclear. Germline V CDR1 and CDR2: MNHNY, SVGAGI (reference sequence). This CDR3 is built from 15 residues. V was clipped by 6 bases and J by 1 base, with 13 bases between them. The chain's CDR3 is CASRAGGGSNQPQHF. CDR3 in DNA: TGTGCCAGCAGGGCCGGAGGCGGGAGCAATCAGCCCCAGCATTTT.

The chain employs TRBV6-6 and TRBJ1-6; 7 nucleotides agree with TRBD1. From germline, CDR1 is MNHNY and CDR2 SVGAGI (reference sequence). The V and J ends lost 4 bases and 9 bases, in that order; junction bases with no gene match: 9. This CDR3 has 15 residues. The CDR3 reads CASSFSTGSSSPLHF. CDR3 in DNA: TGTGCCAGCAGTTTCTCGACAGGGTCTAGTTCACCCCTCCACTTT.

This rearrangement joins TRBV10-1 to TRBJ2-4; 7 positions agree with TRBD2. This CDR3 is built from 15 residues. Germline V lookup: CDR1 WNHNN, CDR2 SYGVQD (reference sequence). The V gene end was trimmed by 10 bases and the J gene end by 0 bases; junction bases not matched to a gene: 9. The chain's CDR3 is CATGGRQLAKNIQYF. CDR3 DNA: TGCGCCACGGGGGGACGCCAACTAGCCAAAAACATTCAGTACTTC.

This clone showed up just once. This chain uses TRBV29-1 with TRBJ1-3; 8 positions match TRBD1. CDR3 size: 14 residues. After removal of 7 bases from V and 8 bases from J, the junction contained 13 bases not matched to a gene. The germline CDR1 and CDR2 sequences are SQVTM and ANQGSEA. CDR3 sequence: CSASQTGVTDTIYF. CDR3 sequence (DNA): TGCAGCGCATCCCAGACAGGGGTTACAGACACCATATATTTT.

This sequence joins TRBV6-1 and TRBJ1-4; D is unclear. Trimming left V 2 bases short and J 4 bases short, with 11 bases between. Germline loops: CDR1 MNHNS, CDR2 SASEGT. The CDR3 is 15 residues long. Here the CDR3 DNA reads TGTGCCAGCAGTGAATGGGAGGGCCTTAATGAAAAACTGTTTTTT. Protein sequence: CASSEWEGLNEKLFF.